This T cell receptor beta chain stems from a study of cytomegalovirus exposure and HLA in healthy donors. The PCR contained 60 Vbeta and 13 Jbeta primers. Generated by immunoSEQ multiplex PCR, the TCRdb table keeps only in-frame clones and is missing some. The table lists about 84,000 clones, around three fifths of them singletons. The sequence was collected from a woman in her 40s in good health and CMV-seropositive. Sequenced: PBMCs.

CDR3 sequence reads: CASSLEGRAGGLYEQYF. Here the CDR3 DNA reads TGTGCCAGCAGCTTAGAAGGTCGTGCGGGAGGGCTCTACGAGCAGTACTTC. The chain employs TRBV13 and TRBJ2-7; 9 bases line up with TRBD2. The CDR3 has 17 amino acids. V was pared by 1 base and J by 3 bases, with 10 bases of the junction left unmatched. Germline values: CDR1 PRHDT, CDR2 FYEKMQ (reference sequence).